This TCR beta chain came from a study of beta chain features in type 1 diabetes. Study-wide results and caveats: People with Type 1 diabetes carried modestly yet significantly shorter TCRB CDR3s in all four CD4+ subsets.

Details on this clone: What it binds is not known.

The germline V gene encodes CDR1 ENHRY and CDR2 SYGVKD. CDR3 length: 13 amino acids. With V trimmed by 6 bases and J by 8 bases, 9 bases remained unmatched. All of the isolated RNA was reverse transcribed, so expressed TCRB transcripts were sequenced. Only in-frame clones appear in the TCRdb table, and some are missing; sequencing was by immunoSEQ multiplex PCR. The sample includes hundreds of thousands of clones, over 12% of them seen just once. Specimen: naive CD4+ T cells from blood. The chain joins TRBV10-3 to TRBJ1-1, with 7 bases matching TRBD1. This clonotype originated in a man aged 18 to 35 with type 1 diabetes. The CDR3 here is CAIRKDRDREAFF. The CDR3 DNA reads as TGTGCCATCAGGAAGGACCGGGACAGAGAAGCTTTCTTT.